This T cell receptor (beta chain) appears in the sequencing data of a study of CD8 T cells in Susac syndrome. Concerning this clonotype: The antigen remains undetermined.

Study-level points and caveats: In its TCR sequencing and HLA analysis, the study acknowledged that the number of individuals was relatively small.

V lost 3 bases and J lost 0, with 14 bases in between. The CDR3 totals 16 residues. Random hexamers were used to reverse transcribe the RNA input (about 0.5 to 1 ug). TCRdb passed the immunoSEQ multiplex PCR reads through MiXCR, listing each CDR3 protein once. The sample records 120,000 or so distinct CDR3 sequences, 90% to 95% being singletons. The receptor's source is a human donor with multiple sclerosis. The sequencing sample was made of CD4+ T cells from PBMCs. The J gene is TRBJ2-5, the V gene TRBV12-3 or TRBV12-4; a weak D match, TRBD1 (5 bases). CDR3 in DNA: TGTGCCAGCAGTTTTCAGGGATGGTCGTACCAAGAGACCCAGTACTTC. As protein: CASSFQGWSYQETQYF.